This TCR beta chain was sequenced during a study of blood T cell repertoires in COVID-19. Study context: Acute and convalescent COVID-19 specimens originated in the United States, Italy and Spain. PBMCs, B-cell-depleted T cells, or T cells were the source of the cDNA or gDNA that made up the material.

Per the original data handling: Reference gene primer amplification yielded estimated nucleated cell counts. Produced via immunoSEQ multiplex PCR; TCRdb's table is partial and in-frame only. That table gives V, J and clone size, and the DNA gave D and trimming. The sample lists over 70,000 clones; around 79% were seen once. The CDR3 is 14 residues long. V shed 3 bases and J shed 3 bases, with 9 bases lying between them. Germline loops: CDR1 MDHEN, CDR2 SYDVKM. The J gene is TRBJ1-5, the V gene TRBV28; D possibly corresponds to TRBD1 (6 bases). The clonotype comes from a woman older than 75 with acute or convalescent COVID-19. The sample consisted of peripheral blood. The CDR3 spells CASSFGQLNQPQHF. The CDR3 nucleotides are TGTGCCAGCAGTTTCGGACAGCTCAATCAGCCCCAGCATTTT. Full variable domain (outside the CDR3, taken from reference TRBV28 and TRBJ1-5): DVKVTQSSRYLVKRTGEKVFLECVQDMDHENMFWYRQDPGLGLRLIYFSYDVKMKEKGDIPEGYSVSREKKERFSLILESASTNQTSMYLCASSFGQLNQPQHFGDGTRLSIL.